Below are 8 T cell receptor beta chains sequenced from a single sample in a study of T cell repertoires in cytomegalovirus infection. TCRdb called the reads again in MiXCR, with one record for every CDR3 protein. Here the sample spans approximately 49,000 distinct CDR3 sequences, 20% to 25% being singletons. No cognate antigen is known for these TCRs. Sequenced here: CD8+ T cells from cultured PBMCs, sampled from culture after CMV antigen stimulation. These receptor sequences come from a human donor in good health (CMV status not recorded). Some clones in this sample may be carry-over from other donors' samples.

The V and J genes are TRBV10-3 and TRBJ2-1; no definite D call. Trimming cost V 4 bases and J 5 bases, with 12 bases left between them. There are 14 residues in the CDR3. Germline V lookup: CDR1 ENHRY, CDR2 SYGVKD. The CDR3 protein is CAISGVSLDNEQFF. The DNA for the CDR3 is TGTGCCATCAGTGGAGTGTCTTTAGACAATGAGCAGTTCTTC.

The rearrangement links TRBV7-3 to TRBJ2-1; TRBD2 matches at 7 bases. After removal of 5 bases from V and 4 bases from J, the junction contained 8 bases not matched to a gene. This CDR3 contains 15 residues. Germline V lookup: CDR1 SGHTA, CDR2 FQGTGA. CDR3 DNA sequence: TGTGCCAGCAGCCCCTGGGGGGGGTTTTACAATGAGCAGTTCTTC. Its protein product is CASSPWGGFYNEQFF. Looking up the rest from reference TRBV7-3 and TRBJ2-1 gives the full variable domain: GAGVSQTPSNKVTEKGKYVELRCDPISGHTALYWYRQSLGQGPEFLIYFQGTGAADDSGLPNDRFFAVRPEGSVSTLKIQRTERGDSAVYLCASSPWGGFYNEQFFGPGTRLTVL.

V usage is TRBV7-2 and J usage is TRBJ2-2; 7 bases match TRBD2. The CDR3 is 16 residues long. Germline CDR1 is SGHTA and CDR2 is FQGNSA. Trimming cost V 1 base and J 6 bases; bases outside gene matches: 8. CDR3 residues: CASSLVRGVIPGELFF. The CDR3 DNA sequence: TGTGCCAGCAGCTTAGTACGGGGGGTGATCCCCGGGGAGCTGTTTTTT.

This chain joins TRBV5-6 and TRBJ2-1; 7 positions match TRBD2. Germline values: CDR1 SGHDT, CDR2 YYEEEE. V shed 2 bases and J 0 bases; nucleotides not matched to a gene: 8. The CDR3 runs to 17 residues. CDR3 amino acids: CASSLSGKRGSYNEQFF. As DNA, the CDR3 is TGTGCCAGCAGCTTAAGTGGGAAGCGGGGCTCCTACAATGAGCAGTTCTTC.

This clonotype has only a few counts. The V gene is TRBV5-1, the J gene TRBJ1-1, with TRBD1 matching over 8 bases. J gave up 1 base and V 4 bases, and 3 bases lay outside the gene matches. The germline gives CDR1 SGHRS, CDR2 YFSETQ. This CDR3 region has 14 residues. In DNA form, the CDR3 reads TGCGCCAGCAGCATGGGACAGGAGAACACTGAAGCTTTCTTT. This encodes CASSMGQENTEAFF.

The chain combines TRBV4-1 with TRBJ2-1, with TRBD2 matching 10 bases. CDR1 and CDR2 from the germline V gene are MGHRA and YSYEKL. The ends lost 0 bases at V and 3 bases at J; junction bases unmatched: 8. CDR3 size: 18 residues. The CDR3 reads CASSQDPSGGVSYNEQFF. CDR3 coding DNA: TGCGCCAGCAGCCAAGATCCCAGCGGGGGGGTTAGCTACAATGAGCAGTTCTTC.

The rearrangement joins TRBV6-5 to TRBJ2-7, with D possibly TRBD2 on 5 matching bases. The CDR3 runs 15 residues. The V end was cut by 6 bases, the J end by 0 bases, with 15 bases between. Germline V lookup: CDR1 MNHEY, CDR2 SVGAGI. In DNA, the CDR3 is TGTGCCAGCAGCCCACCTCCGGACTCCTCCTACGAGCAGTACTTC. Residues: CASSPPPDSSYEQYF.

This clonotype occurred a few times. The chain uses TRBV12-3 or TRBV12-4 and TRBJ2-1, with 13 bases that match TRBD2. V lost 0 bases and J lost 2; bases outside the gene matches: 4. This CDR3 comprises 18 residues. CDR3 coding DNA: TGTGCCAGCAGTTTAGCAAAGGGACTAGCGGGGACCTACAATGAGCAGTTCTTC. This translates into CASSLAKGLAGTYNEQFF.